The sample holds one count of the clone carrying this T cell receptor beta chain. The patients serving as multiple sclerosis controls were treatment-naive. They had stable or active relapsing-remitting disease and fulfilled revised McDonald criteria. In contrast to the negatively isolated CD8+ and CD4+ T cells, TEMRA cells were FACS-enriched. CDR3 length equals 15 residues. Germline trimming cut 0 bases from V and 0 bases from J; bases unmatched to any gene: 4. CDR1 DFQATT and CDR2 SNEGSKA come from the germline V gene (reference sequence). These data belong to a study of CD8 T cells in Susac syndrome. RNA, at roughly 0.45 to 1 ug, was reverse transcribed with random hexamers. The method of amplification for TCR beta CDR3 was immunoSEQ multiplex PCR, covering 54 Vbeta and 13 Jbeta. One entry per CDR3 protein, called by TCRdb with MiXCR from the immunoSEQ multiplex PCR reads. The sample consists of 200,000 to 250,000 distinct CDR3 sequences, approximately 95% of them appearing once.

The receptor was derived from a human donor with multiple sclerosis. Sequencing was done on a sample of CD4+ T cells from PBMCs. The rearrangement links TRBV20-1 to TRBJ1-1, with 7 bases fitting TRBD1. CDR3 sequence: CSARERGQMNTEAFF. The CDR3 coding sequence is TGCAGTGCTAGAGAGAGGGGACAGATGAACACTGAAGCTTTCTTT.